This T cell receptor (beta chain) was captured by sequencing in a study of PD-L1 blockade in urothelial cancer. At the level of the study: About 90% of the roughly 29 patients were males with bladder-origin urothelial cancer. The study recovered a median of 141,255 T cells per blood sample.

Produced via immunoSEQ multiplex PCR; TCRdb's table is partial and in-frame only. The top ten hold roughly 9.2% of the sample, which has approximately 71,000 clones, 84% seen once. Time point defined: pretreatment peripheral blood. This specimen consisted of PBMCs, obtained around atezolizumab (anti-PD-L1) treatment. The clonotype comes from a woman aged 70-85 years with urothelial cancer.

CDR3 coding DNA: TGTGCCAGCAGTGATGTCGTACAGCAATCTAACTATGGCTACACCTTC. It is translated as CASSDVVQQSNYGYTF. J is TRBJ1-2 and V is TRBV25-1; D unresolved. Germline V gives CDR1 MGHDK, CDR2 SYGVNS. This CDR3 has 16 amino acids. Trimming pared 3 bases from V and 0 bases from J, leaving 14 bases between.